This T cell receptor beta chain was documented in a study of tumor-infiltrating lymphocytes in primary liver carcinoma. This clonotype was seen a few times. Bulk tissue was left unsorted, and RNA and DNA were co-extracted from 20-30 mg of it. None of the patients had received treatment, and all had chronic HBV infection. Reverse transcription of roughly 480 ng total RNA with a constant-region primer produced TCR beta cDNA. Construction of TCR beta libraries relied on three successive nested multiplex PCR rounds employing slightly modified ARM-PCR. For approximately 10 cycles apiece, the opening two PCR rounds ran with TRBV1-TRBV30 forward primers and a C-beta reverse primer. TCRdb itself ran the multiplex PCR reads through MiXCR, one entry per CDR3 protein. The sample lists under 85,000 distinct CDR3 sequences, approximately 77% occurring once. The CDR3 is 16 amino acids. The germline V and J ends were trimmed by 3 bases and 4 bases, with 16 bases remaining between them. Germline-derived CDR1 and CDR2 are LNHDA and SQIVND (reference sequence).

Material: liver tumor tissue from sampling region 1. Noted subset: tumor region T1, superior pole. This chain joins TRBV19 and TRBJ2-1, with a possible D match to TRBD1 (6 bases). This TCR was recovered from a man between 35 and 55 years old with primary liver carcinoma and hepatitis B virus infection. DNA for the CDR3: TGTGCCAGTAGTATCGCCGGGACAAGCGAATACAATGAGCAGTTCTTC. This codes for CASSIAGTSEYNEQFF.